Below, 26 T cell receptor beta chains from the same sample are listed, as sequenced in a study of blood T cell repertoires in COVID-19. Clones were sequenced by immunoSEQ multiplex PCR, and TCRdb holds only the in-frame ones, with some missing. The sample consists of 35,000 or so clones, 90% of them appearing once. The sample comprised peripheral blood. All receptors come from a man aged 55 to 69 with active or convalescent COVID-19.

The chain is built from TRBV19 and TRBJ1-5; 11 nucleotides align to TRBD1. CDR3 length: 16 amino acids. CDR1 is LNHDA, CDR2 SQIVND, per germline (reference sequence). V lost 9 bases to trimming and J lost 3 bases; unmatched junction nucleotides: 10. CDR3 loop: CASRTPGQGDNQPQHF. The CDR3 DNA follows: TGTGCCAGCAGGACCCCGGGACAGGGGGACAATCAGCCCCAGCATTTT.

V and J are TRBV21-1 and TRBJ2-7; the DNA was not used to check the table's D call, TRBD1. TRBV21-1 is reported as a pseudogene. The CDR3 runs to 14 residues. CDR3: CASSKCQGDNEQYF. CDR3 nucleotide sequence: TGTGCCAGCAGCAAATGTCAGGGGGATAACGAGCAGTACTTC.

V gene TRBV5-8 combines with J gene TRBJ2-5, with D possibly matching TRBD1 (5 bases). The CDR3 has 14 amino acids. The germline V gene encodes CDR1 SGHTS and CDR2 YDEGEE. V shed 3 bases and J shed 1 base, with 10 bases lying between them. CDR3 amino acids: CASSSRQRQETQYF. CDR3 nucleotide sequence: TGTGCCAGCAGCTCCCGACAGCGCCAAGAGACCCAGTACTTC.

The V call is TRBV28, the J call TRBJ1-1; D unresolved. The CDR3 is 16 residues long. Germline-derived CDR1 and CDR2 are MDHEN and SYDVKM. Trimming cost V 1 base and J 0 bases, with 12 bases left between them. The CDR3 DNA follows: TGTGCCAGCAGTTTATTCTTCTTTAATATGAACACTGAAGCTTTCTTT. It translates to CASSLFFFNMNTEAFF.

This rearrangement joins TRBV5-1 to TRBJ1-1; D perhaps matches TRBD1 (5 bases). Looked up from germline, CDR1 is SGHRS and CDR2 is YFSETQ. This CDR3 region has 16 residues. The V gene lost 4 bases and the J gene lost 0 bases, with 16 bases spanning the gap. The CDR3 protein is CASSLGHHPMNTEAFF. CDR3 sequence (DNA): TGCGCCAGCAGCCTCGGACACCACCCCATGAACACTGAAGCTTTCTTT.

The J gene is TRBJ2-2, the V gene TRBV9; unclear D gene. Trimming took off 4 bases at V and 4 bases at J, with 8 bases between the two ends. Germline V lookup: CDR1 SGDLS, CDR2 YYNGEE. The CDR3 sequence is 13 residues long. Here the CDR3 DNA reads TGTGCCAGCAGCCGCGGTTCCACCGGGGAGCTGTTTTTT. It codes for CASSRGSTGELFF.

This clone was detected once. This CDR3 reads CASSQGASGTQETQYF. In nucleotides, the CDR3 is TGTGCCAGCAGCCAAGGGGCTAGCGGGACACAAGAGACCCAGTACTTC. The V and J genes are TRBV3-1 (or the pseudogene TRBV3-2) and TRBJ2-5, with TRBD2 matching 9 bases. With 1 base clipped from V and 2 bases from J, the junction kept 5 bases outside the gene matches. This CDR3 spans 16 amino acids. CDR1 and CDR2 (germline): LGHDT, YNNKEL (reference sequence).

The J gene is TRBJ2-3, the V gene TRBV7-9; unclear D gene. The CDR3 runs 13 residues. V shed 2 bases and J shed 5 bases, with 8 bases lying between them. Germline CDR1 reads SEHNR; CDR2 reads FQNEAQ (reference sequence). The CDR3 DNA follows: TGTGCCAGCAGCTTATTTCACGGAGATACGCAGTATTTT. This translates into CASSLFHGDTQYF.

The V call is TRBV5-4, the J call TRBJ2-1, with 13 bases lining up with TRBD2. The V gene's germline CDR1 is SGHNT and CDR2 YYREEE (reference sequence). This CDR3 contains 17 residues. Trimming removed 1 base from V and 6 bases from J; junction bases left unmatched: 7. CDR3 nucleotide sequence: TGTGCCAGCAGCTTGCCCCCACTAGCGGGAGGGGGCAATGAGCAGTTCTTC. It is translated as CASSLPPLAGGGNEQFF.

This chain uses TRBV7-6 with TRBJ2-1; 13 positions agree with TRBD2. This CDR3 region has 17 residues. V shed 4 bases and J 8 bases; nucleotides not matched to a gene: 11. CDR1 and CDR2 (germline): SGHVS, FNYEAQ. Here the CDR3 DNA reads TGTGCCAGCAGCTCCCGGACTAGCGGGGGCCTAGTCGATGAGCAGTTCTTC. Its protein product is CASSSRTSGGLVDEQFF.

The rearrangement links TRBV3-1 (or the pseudogene TRBV3-2) to TRBJ2-3, with 12 bases lining up with TRBD2. This CDR3 has 13 amino acids. CDR1 and CDR2 (germline): LGHDT, YNNKEL (reference sequence). Trimming at V came to 4 bases and at J to 9 bases, leaving 2 bases not matched to a gene. In nucleotides, the CDR3 is TGTGCCAGCAGCCGTACTAGCGGGGGGACGCAGTATTTT. Protein: CASSRTSGGTQYF.

This chain links TRBV7-2 with TRBJ2-2, with TRBD2 identical over 8 bases. The CDR3 has 16 amino acids. Germline V gives CDR1 SGHTA, CDR2 FQGNSA. Losses at the gene ends were 1 base for V and 5 bases for J; bases not matched to a gene: 6. The CDR3 nucleotides read TGTGCCAGCAGCTTAGAAGCGGGAGTTTGGACCGGGGAGCTGTTTTTT. The encoded protein is CASSLEAGVWTGELFF.

The rearrangement joins TRBV7-2 to TRBJ2-3; TRBD2 matches at 7 bases. V gave up 4 bases and J gave up 4 bases; unmatched junction bases: 5. The CDR3 extends over 14 amino acids. Per germline, CDR1 SGHTA and CDR2 FQGNSA. CDR3 DNA sequence: TGTGCCAGCAGCTCCGGGACTATACCAGATACGCAGTATTTT. Translation gives CASSSGTIPDTQYF.

The V gene is TRBV5-5, the J gene TRBJ2-2, with a tentative D call TRBD2 (6 bases). Per the germline V gene, CDR1 is SGHKS and CDR2 is YYEKEE (reference sequence). Trimming took 3 bases from V and 1 from J, leaving 16 bases between them. CDR3 size: 17 residues. The CDR3 DNA reads TGTGCCAGCAGCTGGAGGGTGGGAAGCCAGAACACCGGGGAGCTGTTTTTT. It yields the protein CASSWRVGSQNTGELFF. Based on the CDR3 plus reference TRBV5-5 and TRBJ2-2, the full variable domain is DAGVTQSPTHLIKTRGQQVTLRCSPISGHKSVSWYQQVLGQGPQFIFQYYEKEERGRGNFPDRFSARQFPNYSSELNVNALLLGDSALYLCASSWRVGSQNTGELFFGEGSRLTVL.

This clone is a singleton in its sample. The rearrangement links TRBV6-6 to TRBJ2-2; 7 nucleotides agree with TRBD2. The trim removed 5 bases at V and 7 bases at J, leaving 22 bases unmatched. Germline values: CDR1 MNHNY, CDR2 SVGAGI (reference sequence). The CDR3 consists of 19 residues. The CDR3 nucleotides are TGTGCCAGCAGTCTTCGGGGAGCAGCGGGACCCCGAAAGGGCGGGGAGCTGTTTTTT. Residues: CASSLRGAAGPRKGGELFF.

V usage is TRBV6-6 and J usage is TRBJ1-2, with 8 positions matching TRBD1. V lost 6 bases, J lost 4 bases, and 10 bases stayed unmatched. This CDR3 has 15 residues. Germline CDR1 and CDR2: MNHNY and SVGAGI (reference sequence). CDR3 loop: CASRYLDRASYGYTF. CDR3 nucleotides: TGTGCCAGCAGATACCTGGACAGGGCGTCCTATGGCTACACCTTC.

The genes are TRBV13 and TRBJ1-2, with D uncertain. Per the germline V gene, CDR1 is PRHDT and CDR2 is FYEKMQ (reference sequence). The CDR3 has 16 amino acids. V lost 0 bases and J 2 bases, leaving 13 bases between the germline ends. The CDR3 protein is CASSLGYSGLNYGYTF. The CDR3 DNA follows: TGTGCCAGCAGCTTAGGGTATTCGGGGTTGAACTATGGCTACACCTTC.

The chain carries TRBV5-1 and TRBJ1-2, with TRBD1 matching 8 bases. V lost 4 bases to trimming and J lost 6 bases; unmatched junction nucleotides: 8. The CDR3 has 14 residues. Germline CDR1 is SGHRS and CDR2 is YFSETQ. This CDR3 is CASSPGQGLNGYTF. CDR3 DNA sequence: TGCGCCAGCAGCCCAGGACAGGGTTTGAATGGCTACACCTTC. Full variable domain (outside the CDR3, taken from reference TRBV5-1 and TRBJ1-2): KAGVTQTPRYLIKTRGQQVTLSCSPISGHRSVSWYQQTPGQGLQFLFEYFSETQRNKGNFPGRFSGRQFSNSRSEMNVSTLELGDSALYLCASSPGQGLNGYTFGSGTRLTVV.

The V gene is TRBV9, the J gene TRBJ2-1; a weak D match, TRBD1 (6 bases). Trimming removed 0 bases from V and 4 bases from J, with 14 bases in between. CDR3 size: 16 residues. Germline lookup yields CDR1 SGDLS and CDR2 YYNGEE. CDR3 DNA: TGTGCCAGCAGCGTAGGTTCAGGGGTGCGGTACAATGAGCAGTTCTTC. Protein: CASSVGSGVRYNEQFF. Using reference TRBV9 and TRBJ2-1 for the parts outside the CDR3, the full variable domain is DSGVTQTPKHLITATGQRVTLRCSPRSGDLSVYWYQQSLDQGLQFLIQYYNGEERAKGNILERFSAQQFPDLHSELNLSSLELGDSALYFCASSVGSGVRYNEQFFGPGTRLTVL.

The chain employs TRBV24-1 and TRBJ2-5; a weak D match, TRBD2 (7 bases). Germline V gene lookup returns CDR1 KGHDR and CDR2 SFDVKD. Trimming cost V 9 bases and J 5 bases, with 15 bases left between them. This CDR3 contains 13 residues. The CDR3, as DNA: TGTGCCACCGCCCAAGGGGGAGGGGAGACCCAGTACTTC. Encoded protein: CATAQGGGETQYF.

This clone has a single count. This chain joins TRBV7-9 and TRBJ1-5; 7 nucleotides agree with TRBD1. CDR3 length: 16 amino acids. Trimming at V came to 3 bases and at J to 4 bases, leaving 9 bases not matched to a gene. Germline CDR1 SEHNR, CDR2 FQNEAQ (reference sequence). CDR3 DNA: TGTGCCAGCAGCTTTGGAGGCAGGGGGAGTAATCAGCCCCAGCATTTT. This translates into CASSFGGRGSNQPQHF.

This clone was seen more than once but under ten times. The chain couples TRBV9 to TRBJ1-4; maybe TRBD1 (6 bases). The CDR3 spans 15 residues. V shed 2 bases and J shed 3 bases, with 11 bases lying between them. Germline assignment: CDR1 SGDLS and CDR2 YYNGEE. The chain's CDR3 is CASSVQGGPNEKLFF. CDR3 coding DNA: TGTGCCAGCAGCGTCCAAGGGGGACCTAATGAAAAACTGTTTTTT.

A few counts support this clone. The chain employs TRBV29-1 and TRBJ1-2; TRBD1 matches at 12 bases. The CDR3 has 12 residues. The V segment lost 6 bases and the J segment 7 bases; nucleotides outside the gene matches: 3. Germline loops: CDR1 SQVTM, CDR2 ANQGSEA. CDR3 loop: CSVGQGAFGYTF. CDR3 coding DNA: TGCAGCGTGGGACAGGGGGCCTTTGGCTACACCTTC.

The DNA of the CDR3 is TGTGCCAGCAGCCAGGGACAGGGGTTTTCCGGAAACACCATATATTTT. Its translation is CASSQGQGFSGNTIYF. This chain joins TRBV5-5 and TRBJ1-3; 10 nucleotides agree with TRBD1. The CDR3 is made up of 16 amino acids. V lost 4 bases to trimming and J lost 4 bases; unmatched junction nucleotides: 8. Germline assignment: CDR1 SGHKS and CDR2 YYEKEE (reference sequence).

Remarks on this clone: The same CDR3 arises from other DNA sequences in this sample as well. This chain links TRBV6-5 with TRBJ1-5; no definite D call. This CDR3 has 12 residues. Germline CDR1 reads MNHEY; CDR2 reads SVGAGI. V shed 6 bases and J shed 5 bases, with 8 bases lying between them. Written as DNA, the CDR3 is TGTGCCAGCAGAGACGGGGATCAGCCCCAGCATTTT. Its protein is CASRDGDQPQHF.

V is TRBV7-2 and J is TRBJ2-7; the match to TRBD2 covers 9 bases. The CDR3 is 15 residues long. J lost 6 bases, V lost 6 bases, and 12 bases had no gene match. Germline V gene sequence: CDR1 SGHTA, CDR2 FQGNSA. CDR3 residues: CASRTPGSGSGEQYF. In DNA, the CDR3 is TGTGCCAGCAGGACGCCGGGTAGCGGGAGTGGCGAGCAGTACTTC.